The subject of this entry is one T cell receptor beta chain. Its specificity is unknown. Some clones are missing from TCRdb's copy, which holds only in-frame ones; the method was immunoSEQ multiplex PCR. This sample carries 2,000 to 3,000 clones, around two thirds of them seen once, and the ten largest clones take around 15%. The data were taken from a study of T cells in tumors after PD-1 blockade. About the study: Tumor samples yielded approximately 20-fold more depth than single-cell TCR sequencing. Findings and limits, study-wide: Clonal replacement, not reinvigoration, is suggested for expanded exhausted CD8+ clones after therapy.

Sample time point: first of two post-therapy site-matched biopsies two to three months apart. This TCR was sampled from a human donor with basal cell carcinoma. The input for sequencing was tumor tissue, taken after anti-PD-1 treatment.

In DNA form, the CDR3 reads TGTGCCAGCAGTGAATTTCGGGGAGGTGGGGCCAACGTCCTGACTTTC. Its protein is CASSEFRGGGANVLTF. This chain connects TRBV6-1 to TRBJ2-6, with TRBD2 as a possible D gene (6 bases). Germline V lookup: CDR1 MNHNS, CDR2 SASEGT. The CDR3 runs to 16 residues. V was clipped by 2 bases and J by 3 bases, with 11 bases between them.